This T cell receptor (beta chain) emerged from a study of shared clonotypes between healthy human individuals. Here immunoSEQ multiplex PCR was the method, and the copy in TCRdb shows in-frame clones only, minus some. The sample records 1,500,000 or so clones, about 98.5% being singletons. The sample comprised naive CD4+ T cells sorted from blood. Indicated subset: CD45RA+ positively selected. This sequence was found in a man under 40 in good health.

The CDR3 loop is CASSLGSSGTYEQYF. CDR3 nucleotides: TGTGCCAGCAGTTTAGGGTCTAGCGGAACCTACGAGCAGTACTTC. The chain uses TRBV28 and TRBJ2-7, with 7 nucleotides matching TRBD2. Looked up from germline, CDR1 is MDHEN and CDR2 is SYDVKM. This CDR3 region has 15 residues. V was pared by 2 bases and J by 2 bases, with 6 bases of the junction left unmatched.